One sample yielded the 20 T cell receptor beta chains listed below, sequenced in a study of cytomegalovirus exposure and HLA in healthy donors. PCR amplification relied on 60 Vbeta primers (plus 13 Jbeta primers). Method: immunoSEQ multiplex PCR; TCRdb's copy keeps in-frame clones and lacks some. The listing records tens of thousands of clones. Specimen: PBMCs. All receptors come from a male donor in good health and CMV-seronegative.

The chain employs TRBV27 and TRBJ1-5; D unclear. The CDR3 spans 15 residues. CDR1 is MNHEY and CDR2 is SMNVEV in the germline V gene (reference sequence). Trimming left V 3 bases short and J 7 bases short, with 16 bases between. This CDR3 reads CASSFNSGGEQPQHF. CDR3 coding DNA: TGTGCCAGCAGTTTCAACAGTGGAGGTGAACAGCCCCAGCATTTT.

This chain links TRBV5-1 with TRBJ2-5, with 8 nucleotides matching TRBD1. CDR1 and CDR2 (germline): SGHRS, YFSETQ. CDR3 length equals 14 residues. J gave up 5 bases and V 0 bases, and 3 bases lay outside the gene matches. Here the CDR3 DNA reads TGCGCCAGCAGCTTGGGACAGGGGAAGGAGACCCAGTACTTC. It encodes CASSLGQGKETQYF.

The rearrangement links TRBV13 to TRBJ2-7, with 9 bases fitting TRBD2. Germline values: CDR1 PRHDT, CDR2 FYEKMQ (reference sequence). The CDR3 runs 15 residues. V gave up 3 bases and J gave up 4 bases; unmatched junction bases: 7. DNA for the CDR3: TGTGCCAGCAGCTTTTATGGCGGGGGGGTTTACGAGCAGTACTTC. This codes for CASSFYGGGVYEQYF.

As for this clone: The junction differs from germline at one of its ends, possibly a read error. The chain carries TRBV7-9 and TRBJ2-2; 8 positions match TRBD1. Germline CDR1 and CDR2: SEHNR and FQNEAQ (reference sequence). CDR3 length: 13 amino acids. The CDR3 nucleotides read TGTACCAGCAGGCCGACAGGGGTCGGGGAGCTGTTTTTT. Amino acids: CTSRPTGVGELFF. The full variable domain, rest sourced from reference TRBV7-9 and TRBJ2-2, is DTGVSQNPRHKITKRGQNVTFRCDPISEHNRLYWYRQTLGQGPEFLTYFQNEAQLEKSRLLSDRFSAERPKGSFSTLEIQRTEQGDSAMYLCTSRPTGVGELFFGEGSRLTVL.

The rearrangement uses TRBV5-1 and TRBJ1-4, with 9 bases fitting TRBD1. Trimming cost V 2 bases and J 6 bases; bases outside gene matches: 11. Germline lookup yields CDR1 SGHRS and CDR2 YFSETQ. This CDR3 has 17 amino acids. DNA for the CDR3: TGCGCCAGCAGCTTTACCGGGACAGGGCATGGTTATGAAAAACTGTTTTTT. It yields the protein CASSFTGTGHGYEKLFF.

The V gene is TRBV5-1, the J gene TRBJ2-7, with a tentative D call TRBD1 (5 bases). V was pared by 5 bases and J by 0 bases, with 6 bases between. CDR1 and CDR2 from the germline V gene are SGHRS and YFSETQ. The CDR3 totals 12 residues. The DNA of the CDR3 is TGCGCCAGCAGAGACAGCTCCTACGAGCAGTACTTC. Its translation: CASRDSSYEQYF.

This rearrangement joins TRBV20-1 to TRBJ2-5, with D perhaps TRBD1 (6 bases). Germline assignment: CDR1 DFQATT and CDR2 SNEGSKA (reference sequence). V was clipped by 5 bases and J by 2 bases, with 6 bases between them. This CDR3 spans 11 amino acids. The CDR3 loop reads CSAGTQETQYF. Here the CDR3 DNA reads TGCAGTGCTGGGACACAAGAGACCCAGTACTTC.

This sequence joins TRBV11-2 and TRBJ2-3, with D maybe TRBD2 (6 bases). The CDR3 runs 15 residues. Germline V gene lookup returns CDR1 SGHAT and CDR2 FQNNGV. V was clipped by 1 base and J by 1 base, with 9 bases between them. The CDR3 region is CASSLVIAGTDTQYF. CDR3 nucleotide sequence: TGTGCCAGCAGCTTAGTAATAGCGGGCACAGATACGCAGTATTTT.

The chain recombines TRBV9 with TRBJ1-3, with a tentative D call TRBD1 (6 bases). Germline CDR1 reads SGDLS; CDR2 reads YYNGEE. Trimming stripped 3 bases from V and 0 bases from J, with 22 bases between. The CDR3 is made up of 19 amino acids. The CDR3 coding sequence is TGTGCCAGCAGCGCCTCGTCTGGGGGCGCAATCTTCTCTGGAAACACCATATATTTT. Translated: CASSASSGGAIFSGNTIYF.

CDR3 loop: CASSPGTGGGYGYTF. In DNA, the CDR3 is TGTGCCAGCAGCCCCGGGACAGGCGGTGGGTATGGCTACACCTTC. V usage is TRBV7-8 and J usage is TRBJ1-2, with 8 bases that match TRBD1. Germline values: CDR1 SGHVS, CDR2 FQNEAQ. This CDR3 is 15 amino acids long. V trimming: 5 bases; J trimming: 5 bases; junction bases outside the gene matches: 10. Full variable domain (missing parts from reference TRBV7-8 and TRBJ1-2): GAGVSQSPRYKVAKRGQDVALRCDPISGHVSLFWYQQALGQGPEFLTYFQNEAQLDKSGLPSDRFFAERPEGSVSTLKIQRTQQEDSAVYLCASSPGTGGGYGYTFGSGTRLTVV.

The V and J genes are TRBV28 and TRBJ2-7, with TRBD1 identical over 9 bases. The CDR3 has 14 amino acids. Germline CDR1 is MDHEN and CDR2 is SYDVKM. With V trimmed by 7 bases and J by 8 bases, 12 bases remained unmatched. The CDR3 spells CASTSGTGISKQYF. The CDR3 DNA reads TGTGCCAGCACCTCGGGGACAGGGATTTCTAAGCAGTACTTC.

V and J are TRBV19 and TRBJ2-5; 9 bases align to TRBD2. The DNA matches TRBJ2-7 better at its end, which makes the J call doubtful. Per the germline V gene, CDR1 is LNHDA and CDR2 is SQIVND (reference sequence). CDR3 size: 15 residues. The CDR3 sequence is CASTSRLAARYEQYF. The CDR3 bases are TGTGCCAGTACTTCCAGACTAGCGGCCCGATACGAGCAGTACTTC.

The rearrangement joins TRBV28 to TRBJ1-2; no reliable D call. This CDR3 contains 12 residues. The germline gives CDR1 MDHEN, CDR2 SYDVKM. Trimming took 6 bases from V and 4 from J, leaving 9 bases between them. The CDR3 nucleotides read TGTGCCAGCAGCTCCTCGGGCTATGGCTACACCTTC. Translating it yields CASSSSGYGYTF.

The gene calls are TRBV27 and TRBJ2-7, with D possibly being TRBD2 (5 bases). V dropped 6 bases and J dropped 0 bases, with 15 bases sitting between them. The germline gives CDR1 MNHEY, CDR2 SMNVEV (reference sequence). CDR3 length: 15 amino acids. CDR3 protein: CASRPIAQSSYEQYF. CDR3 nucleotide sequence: TGTGCCAGCAGACCTATAGCGCAGAGCTCCTACGAGCAGTACTTC.

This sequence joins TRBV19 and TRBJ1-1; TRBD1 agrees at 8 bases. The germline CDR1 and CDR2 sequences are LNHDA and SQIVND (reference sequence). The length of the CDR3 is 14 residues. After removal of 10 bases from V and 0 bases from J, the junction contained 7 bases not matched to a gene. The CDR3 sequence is CATSRTGMNTEAFF. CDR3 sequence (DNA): TGTGCCACCTCCCGGACAGGGATGAACACTGAAGCTTTCTTT.

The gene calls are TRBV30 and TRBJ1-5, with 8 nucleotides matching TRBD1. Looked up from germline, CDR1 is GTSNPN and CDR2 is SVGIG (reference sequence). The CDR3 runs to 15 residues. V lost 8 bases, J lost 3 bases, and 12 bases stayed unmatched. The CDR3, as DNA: TGTGCCGGGCCCGCCTCGGGACAGGCCAATCAGCCCCAGCATTTT. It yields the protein CAGPASGQANQPQHF.

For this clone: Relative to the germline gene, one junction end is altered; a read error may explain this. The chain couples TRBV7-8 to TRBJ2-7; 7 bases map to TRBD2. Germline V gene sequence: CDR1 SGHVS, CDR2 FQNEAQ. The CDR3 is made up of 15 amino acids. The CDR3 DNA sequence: TGTGCCAGCAGGTTAGCGGGCCACAGAGCGGGGGAGCAGTACTTC. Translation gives CASRLAGHRAGEQYF.

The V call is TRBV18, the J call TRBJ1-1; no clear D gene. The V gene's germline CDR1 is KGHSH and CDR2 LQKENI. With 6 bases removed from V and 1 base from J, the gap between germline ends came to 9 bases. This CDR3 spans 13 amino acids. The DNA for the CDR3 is TGTGCCAGCTCGCGTTCAAAGAACACTGAAGCTTTCTTT. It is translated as CASSRSKNTEAFF. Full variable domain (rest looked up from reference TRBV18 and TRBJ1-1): NAGVMQNPRHLVRRRGQEARLRCSPMKGHSHVYWYRQLPEEGLKFMVYLQKENIIDESGMPKERFSAEFPKEGPSILRIQQVVRGDSAAYFCASSRSKNTEAFFGQGTRLTVV.

CDR3 sequence (DNA): TGTGCCAGCAGCTTGCTTACAGGTTTTGAAGCTTTCTTT. This encodes CASSLLTGFEAFF. The V call is TRBV7-9, the J call TRBJ1-1; possible D gene TRBD1, 5 bases. Trimming pared 3 bases from V and 7 bases from J, leaving 12 bases between. This CDR3 has 13 amino acids. Germline-derived CDR1 and CDR2 are SEHNR and FQNEAQ (reference sequence).

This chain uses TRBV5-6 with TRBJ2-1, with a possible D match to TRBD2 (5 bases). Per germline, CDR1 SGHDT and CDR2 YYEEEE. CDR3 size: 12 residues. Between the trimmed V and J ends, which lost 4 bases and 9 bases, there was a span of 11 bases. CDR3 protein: CASSALASEQFF. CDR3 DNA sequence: TGTGCCAGCAGCGCCTTAGCGTCTGAGCAGTTCTTC.